The T cell receptor (beta chain) under discussion was sequenced for a study of CD8+ T cells in alopecia areata. Treatment: oral pan-JAK inhibitor, 5-10 mg twice daily. Extraction of RNA preceded its reverse transcription into cDNA, which served as the sequencing template. Clones were read by immunoSEQ multiplex PCR, and TCRdb kept only the in-frame ones, dropping some. The table lists 150,000 to 200,000 clones, under 70% of them singletons. Germline V gene data show CDR1 as SNHLY and CDR2 as FYNNEI. This CDR3 spans 14 amino acids. The V segment lost 7 bases and the J segment 3 bases; nucleotides outside the gene matches: 5.

The source of this sequence is a human donor with alopecia areata. The sample was CD4+ T cells sorted from blood, taken at week 4, from a patient treated with tofacitinib. The chain couples TRBV2 to TRBJ2-3, with TRBD1 identical over 9 bases. For the CDR3, the DNA is TGTGCCAGCACAGGGACAGGGTTGACAGATACGCAGTATTTT. This encodes CASTGTGLTDTQYF.